This TCR beta chain was recorded in a study of Ad26.COV2.S vaccination and SARS-CoV-2 variants. Broader study findings: Substantial breadth in spike-specific CD8+ and CD4+ T cell responses was reportedly seen after vaccination. Participants in the vaccine arm had higher spike-specific TCR breadth; placebo recipients had lower. Possible underestimation of total T cell responses by the TCR breadth and depth analyses was noted.

The treatment was: some 19 received Ad26.COV2.S at low or high dose, single or two shots; several received placebo; per-sample allocation not given. Sampling was performed 63 days after the first vaccine or placebo injection. The individual, an adult aged 18-55 years, was a donor in Boston. The CDR3 runs to 13 residues. V lost 4 bases, J lost 5 bases, and 13 bases lay in between. From germline, CDR1 is SGHRS and CDR2 YFSETQ. Clones were read by immunoSEQ multiplex PCR, and TCRdb kept only the in-frame ones, dropping some. In the table there are about 460,000 clones, nearly 90% of which are singletons. This clone was picked up a small number of times. Its matching antigen is unknown.

Here the sequenced sample was peripheral blood, taken in a trial of Ad26.COV2.S vaccine versus placebo. The TCR was taken from a person between 18 and 60 years old who received the Ad26.COV2.S COVID-19 vaccine or a placebo. The chain joins TRBV5-1 to TRBJ2-7; a weak D match, TRBD1 (6 bases). For the CDR3, the DNA is TGCGCCAGCAGCCTTGGGACAAACCACGAGCAGTACTTC. Translating it yields CASSLGTNHEQYF.